This T cell receptor beta chain was documented in a study of T cell responses to AZD1222 COVID-19 vaccine. Trimming removed 2 bases from V and 5 bases from J; junction bases left unmatched: 5. Per the germline V gene, CDR1 is LGHDT and CDR2 is YNNKEL (reference sequence). This CDR3 comprises 15 residues. Sequencing used immunoSEQ multiplex PCR; TCRdb keeps in-frame clones, though not all of them. The sample lists about 120,000 clones; about nine tenths were seen once. V and J are TRBV3-1 (or the pseudogene TRBV3-2) and TRBJ1-4; 7 nucleotides align to TRBD1. This TCR was sampled from an adult in good health. Sequencing was performed on peripheral blood, taken on day 0 of AZD1222 vaccination. The CDR3 spells CASSQFPQGNEKLFF. CDR3 nucleotide sequence: TGTGCCAGCAGCCAATTCCCACAGGGGAATGAAAAACTGTTTTTT.